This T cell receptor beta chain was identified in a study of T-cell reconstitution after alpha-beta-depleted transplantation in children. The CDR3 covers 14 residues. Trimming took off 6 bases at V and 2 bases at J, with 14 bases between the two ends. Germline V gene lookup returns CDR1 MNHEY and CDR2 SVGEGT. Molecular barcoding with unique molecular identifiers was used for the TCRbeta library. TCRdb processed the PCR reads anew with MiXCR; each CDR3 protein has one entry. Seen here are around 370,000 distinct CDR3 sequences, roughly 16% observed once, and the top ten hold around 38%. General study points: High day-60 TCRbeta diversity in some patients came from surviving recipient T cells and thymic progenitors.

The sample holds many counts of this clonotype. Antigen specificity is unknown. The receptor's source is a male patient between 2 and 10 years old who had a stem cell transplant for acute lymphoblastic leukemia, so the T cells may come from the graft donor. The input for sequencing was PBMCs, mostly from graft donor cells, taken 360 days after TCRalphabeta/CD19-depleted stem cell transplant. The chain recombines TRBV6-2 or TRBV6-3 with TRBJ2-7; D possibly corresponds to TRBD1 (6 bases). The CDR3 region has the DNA TGTGCCAGCAGCAGCCTGACAGGCCCCTACGAGCAGTACTTC. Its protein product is CASSSLTGPYEQYF.